Listed below are T cell receptor beta chains from one sample, sequenced in a study of T cell changes during pregnancy in multiple sclerosis. Some clones are missing from TCRdb's copy, which holds only in-frame ones; the method was immunoSEQ multiplex PCR. The sample yields 40,000 or so clones, 90% to 95% seen once. The sample was CD8+ T cells from peripheral blood mononuclear cells, taken in the second trimester of pregnancy. The receptors stem from a female donor with multiple sclerosis, enrolled in a pregnancy study. CDR3s include the opening cysteine and the closing phenylalanine or tryptophan. D genes are given only for firm matches. Only some rows state a clone size, as once, few, many or a class for expanded clones.

v_call	d_call	j_call	clone_size	cdr3_nt	cdr3_aa
TRBV6-5	.	TRBJ1-1	.	TGTGCCAGCAGTTATTCACAGGGATCGGGCACTGAAGCTTTCTTT	CASSYSQGSGTEAFF
TRBV7-2	TRBD1	TRBJ2-3	.	TGTGCCAGCAGCTTCAGGGGGAAGTCAGATACGCAGTATTTT	CASSFRGKSDTQYF
TRBV19	.	TRBJ2-1	.	TGTGCCACCAAATTGATTGGAAGGGAGGATGATGAGCAGTTCTTC	CATKLIGREDDEQFF
TRBV2	TRBD1	TRBJ1-4	once	TGTGCCAGCAGTGCCAGGGGGACCAATGAAAAACTGTTTTTT	CASSARGTNEKLFF
TRBV6-5	.	TRBJ1-2	.	TGTGCCAGCAGCCTGACATCCGGGAGGGGCTACACCTTC	CASSLTSGRGYTF
TRBV19	TRBD2	TRBJ2-7	.	TGTGCCAGTAGTAGCAGTAGCGGGAGGGCCCACGAGCAGTACTTC	CASSSSSGRAHEQYF
TRBV9	TRBD1	TRBJ2-7	.	TGTGCCAGCAGCGTAGCCGGGACAGGGGACTACGAGCAGTACTTC	CASSVAGTGDYEQYF
TRBV7-2	TRBD2	TRBJ2-5	once	TGTGCCAGCAGCTTAGGGTCCAGCGGGGGTTTACAAGAGACCCAGTACTTC	CASSLGSSGGLQETQYF
TRBV5-6	.	TRBJ2-7	.	TGTGCCAGCAGCTTGCTCGGGAGAGAGGCCTACGAGCAGTACTTC	CASSLLGREAYEQYF
TRBV20-1	.	TRBJ2-1	.	TGCAGTGCTAAGCTCTCCTCCCAGTTCTTC	CSAKLSSQFF
TRBV6-4	.	TRBJ2-1	.	TGTGCCAGCAGTGACCCTACCTACAATGAGCAGTTCTTC	CASSDPTYNEQFF
TRBV9	.	TRBJ1-1	.	TGTGCCAGCTCCCTGGGCGAGAACACTGAAGCTTTCTTT	CASSLGENTEAFF
TRBV29-1	.	TRBJ2-1	.	TGCAGCGTTGAAGGGACGCGGGGCCGGAATGAGCAGTTCTTC	CSVEGTRGRNEQFF
TRBV7-9	.	TRBJ2-7	.	TGTGCCAGCAGCTTATCAAGGGGATCAAGAATCTCCCCCTACGAGCAGTACTTC	CASSLSRGSRISPYEQYF
TRBV6-5	TRBD1	TRBJ1-3	.	TGTGCCAGCAGTTTTCAGGGGGCTGGAGGCGGAAACACCATATATTTT	CASSFQGAGGGNTIYF
TRBV2	.	TRBJ2-1	.	TGTGCCAAATCCCATTACCCGAGCTCCTACAATGAGCAGTTCTTC	CAKSHYPSSYNEQFF
TRBV27	.	TRBJ2-5	.	TGTGCCAGCAGTTTATATGGGGGCATCCAGGGGGAGACCCAGTACTTC	CASSLYGGIQGETQYF
TRBV7-9	.	TRBJ1-1	.	TGTGCCAGCAGCGTATACCGACAGGCGAAGAACACTGAAGCTTTCTTT	CASSVYRQAKNTEAFF
TRBV27	TRBD1	TRBJ2-1	.	TGTGCCAGCAGTCCCGGGACAGGGCTAGGCCTTAAGTTCTTC	CASSPGTGLGLKFF
TRBV27	.	TRBJ1-5	.	TGTGCCAGCAGTCCCCCGGGGAACAATCAGCCCCAGCATTTT	CASSPPGNNQPQHF
TRBV6-5	.	TRBJ2-2	.	TGTGCCAGCAGTTTAGCGCTGGGAGCCACCGGGGAGCTGTTTTTT	CASSLALGATGELFF
TRBV9	TRBD2	TRBJ2-3	.	TGTGCCAGCAGCGAGAGTAAGACTAGCGGGGCCCAAGATACGCAGTATTTT	CASSESKTSGAQDTQYF
TRBV4-3	.	TRBJ1-2	.	TGCGCCAGCAGCCAAGCACAGGGCCACCTGGGGGGCTACACCTTC	CASSQAQGHLGGYTF
TRBV11-3	TRBD2	TRBJ2-3	.	TGTGCCAGCACCCTCTATACTAGCGGGAGTGGCACTAGCACAGATACGCAGTATTTT	CASTLYTSGSGTSTDTQYF
TRBV27	.	TRBJ2-7	.	TGTGCCAGCAGTTTCAACACCGCCTACGAGCAGTACTTC	CASSFNTAYEQYF
TRBV7-6	TRBD1	TRBJ1-4	.	TGTGCCAGCAGCTTAGTTGGTCGGGACAGGGCGAATGAAAAACTGTTTTTT	CASSLVGRDRANEKLFF
TRBV9	.	TRBJ1-1	.	TGTGCCAGCAGCGTAGTGGGGAGCGCTGAAGCTTTCTTT	CASSVVGSAEAFF
TRBV6-5	TRBD1	TRBJ1-2	.	TGTGCCAGCAGTTACTCGATGGGGACAGGGGGCTATGGCTACACCTTC	CASSYSMGTGGYGYTF
TRBV5-1	.	TRBJ1-1	.	TGCGCCAGCAGCTCCCGGGACACCCTAAGGGGGAACACTGAAGCTTTCTTT	CASSSRDTLRGNTEAFF
TRBV6-5	.	TRBJ1-1	.	TGTGCCAGCAGTTCATTCTCAGGGGCCGGCACTGAAGCTTTCTTT	CASSSFSGAGTEAFF
TRBV29-1	.	TRBJ1-2	.	TGCAGCGTTGAGGGCACAGGGAGCTATGGCTACACCTTC	CSVEGTGSYGYTF
TRBV29-1	TRBD2	TRBJ2-3	medium-sized	TGCAGCGTCGGGATAGCGGGAGTGGCAGATACGCAGTATTTT	CSVGIAGVADTQYF
TRBV6-5	.	TRBJ2-2	.	TGTGCCAGCAGTCCATACACCGGGGAGCTGTTTTTT	CASSPYTGELFF
TRBV19	.	TRBJ1-2	once	TGTGCCAGTAGTATAGATACCTTCGAACAGTCGCGCTCTGGCTACACCTTC	CASSIDTFEQSRSGYTF
TRBV10-1	TRBD2	TRBJ2-1	.	TGCGCCAGCAGTGAGTCGGGATCAGCGGGGAATGAGCAGTTCTTC	CASSESGSAGNEQFF
TRBV7-3	TRBD2	TRBJ2-1	.	TGTGCCAGCAGCTTAACGTATGCGGGGGGCTCCTACAATGAGCAGTTCTTC	CASSLTYAGGSYNEQFF
TRBV7-6	TRBD2	TRBJ2-6	.	TGTGCCAGCAGCTCCGGGGGGTCCCCCCTCACTGGGGCCAACGTCCTGACTTTC	CASSSGGSPLTGANVLTF
TRBV6-5	.	TRBJ1-5	.	TGTGCCAGCTGCCCGGGTGGCAATCAGCCCCAGCATTTT	CASCPGGNQPQHF
TRBV6-5	TRBD2	TRBJ2-3	.	TGTGCCAGCAGTTATACTAGCGGGTACACAGATACGCAGTATTTT	CASSYTSGYTDTQYF
TRBV30	.	TRBJ1-6	.	TGTGCCTGGGGGGTTGCGGGTTCACCCCTCCACTTT	CAWGVAGSPLHF
TRBV4-2	TRBD2	TRBJ2-7	.	TGTGCCAGCAGCCCCAACGGCCTAGCGGGAGTCCAAGCGCAGTACTTC	CASSPNGLAGVQAQYF
TRBV19	.	TRBJ2-3	.	TGTGCCAGTAGTATAGAAGGGAGAGCAGATACGCAGTATTTT	CASSIEGRADTQYF
TRBV6-1	.	TRBJ1-2	.	TGTGCCAGCAGCCACATTCTCAGGGGTAACTATGGCTACACCTTC	CASSHILRGNYGYTF
TRBV14	.	TRBJ2-7	.	TGTGCCAGCAGCGTCCGGACGGGGGTAGAGCAGTACTTC	CASSVRTGVEQYF
TRBV7-9	.	TRBJ2-5	.	TGTGCCAGCAGAACCCGGGGAGGAGAGACCCAGTACTTC	CASRTRGGETQYF